This entry is about one TCR beta chain. The target antigen is unknown. Germline V lookup: CDR1 SGHRS, CDR2 YFSETQ. The CDR3 is 15 residues long. Unmatched junction bases numbered 6, after V lost 3 bases and J lost 5 bases. The sample comes from a study of CD4 T cells in relation to SARS-CoV-2 and coronaviruses. Study outcomes and limitations: Pre-pandemic and post-infection samples never came from the same donor.

The unexposed donors gave CD4+ T cells in about 2011-2018, prior to COVID-19. Clones were read by immunoSEQ multiplex PCR, and TCRdb kept only the in-frame ones, dropping some. This table has about 68,000 clones, roughly 93% appearing once. Specimen: naive CD4+ T cells from PBMCs. Subset of the sample: naive CD4+ T cells isolated by negative enrichment. This rearrangement joins TRBV5-1 to TRBJ2-5; TRBD1 matches 11 bases. This clonotype originated in a human donor in good health. CDR3 coding DNA: TGCGCCAGCAGCTCCCGGACAGGGGGCGGTGAGACCCAGTACTTC. Translating it yields CASSSRTGGGETQYF.